The subject of this entry is one TCR beta chain. Its specificity is not known. The data originate from a study of T cell responses to AZD1222 COVID-19 vaccine. The CDR3 extends over 12 amino acids. Germline assignment: CDR1 SGHNT and CDR2 YYREEE (reference sequence). V lost 4 bases to trimming and J lost 6 bases, with 8 bases between them. Second doses were pooled across both intervals (about 4 or about 12 weeks). Study findings and constraints: A reported finding is that nearly half of spike-specific TCRs target unmutated variant regions. Repertoires were obtained solely post-peak T cell response.

Clones were sequenced by immunoSEQ multiplex PCR, and TCRdb holds only the in-frame ones, with some missing. The profile shows fewer than 120,000 clones, roughly 92% of them singletons. This material consisted of peripheral blood, taken 28 days after the second AZD1222 dose. The TCR sequence derives from an adult who received the AZD1222 COVID-19 vaccine. V and J are TRBV5-4 and TRBJ2-1; D gene uncertain. CDR3 protein: CASSRDSNEQFF. The CDR3 bases are TGTGCCAGCAGCCGAGACTCCAATGAGCAGTTCTTC.